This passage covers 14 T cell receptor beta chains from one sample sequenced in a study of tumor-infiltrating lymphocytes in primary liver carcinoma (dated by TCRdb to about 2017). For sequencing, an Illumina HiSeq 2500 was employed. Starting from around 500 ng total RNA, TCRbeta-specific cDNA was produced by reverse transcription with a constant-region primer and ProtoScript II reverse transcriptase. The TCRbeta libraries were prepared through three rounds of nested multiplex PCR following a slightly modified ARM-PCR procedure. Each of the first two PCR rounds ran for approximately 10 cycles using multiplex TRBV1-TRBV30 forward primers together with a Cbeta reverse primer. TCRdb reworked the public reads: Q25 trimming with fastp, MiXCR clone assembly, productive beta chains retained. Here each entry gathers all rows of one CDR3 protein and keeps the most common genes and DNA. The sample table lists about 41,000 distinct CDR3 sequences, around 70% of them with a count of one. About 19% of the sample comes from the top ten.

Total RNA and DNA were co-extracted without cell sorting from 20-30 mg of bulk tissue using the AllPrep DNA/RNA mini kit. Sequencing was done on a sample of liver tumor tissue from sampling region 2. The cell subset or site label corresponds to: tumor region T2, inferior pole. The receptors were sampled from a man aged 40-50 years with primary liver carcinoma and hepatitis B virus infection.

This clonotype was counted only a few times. CDR3 sequence reads: CASSPLGPLNTEAFF. CDR3 sequence (DNA): TGTGCCAGCAGCCCATTGGGCCCCTTGAACACTGAAGCTTTCTTT. This chain joins TRBV11-2 and TRBJ1-1, with unresolved D. The CDR3 has 15 residues. Germline CDR1 reads SGHAT; CDR2 reads FQNNGV. V was cut by 5 bases and J by 0 bases, with 13 bases left in between.

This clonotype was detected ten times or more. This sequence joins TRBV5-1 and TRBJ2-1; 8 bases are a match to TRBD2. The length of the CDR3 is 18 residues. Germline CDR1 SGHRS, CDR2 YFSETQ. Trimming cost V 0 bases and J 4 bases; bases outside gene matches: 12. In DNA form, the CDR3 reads TGCGCCAGCAGCTTGGTAGGGAAGCGCCTAGCGGGTTACAATGAGCAGTTCTTC. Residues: CASSLVGKRLAGYNEQFF.

CDR3 in amino acids: CASSLVLSQGTEAFF. CDR3 bases: TGTGCCAGCAGTTTAGTCTTAAGCCAAGGAACTGAAGCTTTCTTT. This chain links TRBV12-3 or TRBV12-4 with TRBJ1-1; D gene ambiguous. The CDR3 is 15 amino acids. V gave up 1 base and J gave up 5 bases, with 14 bases separating them.

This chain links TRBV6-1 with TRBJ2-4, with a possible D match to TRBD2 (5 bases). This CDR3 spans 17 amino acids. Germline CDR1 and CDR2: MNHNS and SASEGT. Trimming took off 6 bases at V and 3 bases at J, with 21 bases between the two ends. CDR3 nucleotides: TGTGCCAGCAGCGGAACCTTATTCGGGGTAGTCAAAAACATTCAGTACTTC. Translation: CASSGTLFGVVKNIQYF.

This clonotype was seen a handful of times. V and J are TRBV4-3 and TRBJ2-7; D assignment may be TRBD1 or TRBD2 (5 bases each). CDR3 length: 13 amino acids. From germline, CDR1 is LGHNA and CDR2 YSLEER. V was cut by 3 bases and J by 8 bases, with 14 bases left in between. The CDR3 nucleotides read TGCGCCAGCAGCCACGACAGAGAGGGGCAGCAGTACTTC. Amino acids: CASSHDREGQQYF.

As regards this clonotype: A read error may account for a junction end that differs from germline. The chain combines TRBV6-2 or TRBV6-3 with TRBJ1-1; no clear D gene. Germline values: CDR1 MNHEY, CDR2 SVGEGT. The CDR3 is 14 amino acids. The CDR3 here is CASSYRGAGTEALF. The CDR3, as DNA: TGTGCCAGCAGTTACCGGGGTGCTGGCACTGAAGCTCTCTTT.

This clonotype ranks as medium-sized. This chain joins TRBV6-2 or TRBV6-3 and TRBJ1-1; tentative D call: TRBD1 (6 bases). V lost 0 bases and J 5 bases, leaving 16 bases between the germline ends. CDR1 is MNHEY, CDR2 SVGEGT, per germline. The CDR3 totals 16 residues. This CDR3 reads CASSYSPYRVGTEAFF. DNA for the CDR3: TGTGCCAGCAGTTACTCACCTTACAGGGTGGGGACTGAAGCTTTCTTT.

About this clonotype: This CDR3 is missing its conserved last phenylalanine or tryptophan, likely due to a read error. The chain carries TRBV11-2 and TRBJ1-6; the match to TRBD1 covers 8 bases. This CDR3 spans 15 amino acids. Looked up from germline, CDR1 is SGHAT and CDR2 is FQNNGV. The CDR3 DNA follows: TGTGCCAGCAGCCGCGAGGACAGGGCCTATTCATCCCTCCACATT. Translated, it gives CASSREDRAYSSLHI.

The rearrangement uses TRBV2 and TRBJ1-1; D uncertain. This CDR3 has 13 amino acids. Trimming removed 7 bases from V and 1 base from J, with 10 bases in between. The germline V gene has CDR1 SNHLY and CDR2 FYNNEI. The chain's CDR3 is CASTAAPNTEAFF. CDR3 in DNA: TGTGCCAGCACAGCGGCCCCGAACACTGAAGCTTTCTTT.

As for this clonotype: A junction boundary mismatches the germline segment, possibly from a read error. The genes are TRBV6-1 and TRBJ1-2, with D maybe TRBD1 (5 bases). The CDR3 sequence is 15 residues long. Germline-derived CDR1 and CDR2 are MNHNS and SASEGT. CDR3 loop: CASGESAEGYDGYTF. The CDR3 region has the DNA TGTGCCAGCGGTGAGAGCGCCGAGGGGTACGATGGCTACACCTTC.

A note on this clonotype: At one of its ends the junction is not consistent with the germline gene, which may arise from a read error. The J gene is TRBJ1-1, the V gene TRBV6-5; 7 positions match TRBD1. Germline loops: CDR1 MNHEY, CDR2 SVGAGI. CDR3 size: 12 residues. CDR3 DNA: TGTACCAGCACAGTGGAGGGGGCTGCGGCTTTCTTT. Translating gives CTSTVEGAAAFF.

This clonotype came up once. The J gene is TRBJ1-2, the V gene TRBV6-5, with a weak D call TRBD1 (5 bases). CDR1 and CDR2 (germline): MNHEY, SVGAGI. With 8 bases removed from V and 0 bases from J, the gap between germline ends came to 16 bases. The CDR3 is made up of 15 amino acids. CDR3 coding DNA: TGTGCCAGCGGCCCGCAGGGAACCGCTAACTATGGCTACACCTTC. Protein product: CASGPQGTANYGYTF.

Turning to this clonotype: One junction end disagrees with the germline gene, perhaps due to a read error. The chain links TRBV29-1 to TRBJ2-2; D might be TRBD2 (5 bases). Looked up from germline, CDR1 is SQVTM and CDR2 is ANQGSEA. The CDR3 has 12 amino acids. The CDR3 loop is CSVLAGIGELFF. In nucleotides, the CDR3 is TGTAGCGTCTTGGCAGGTATCGGGGAGCTGTTTTTT.

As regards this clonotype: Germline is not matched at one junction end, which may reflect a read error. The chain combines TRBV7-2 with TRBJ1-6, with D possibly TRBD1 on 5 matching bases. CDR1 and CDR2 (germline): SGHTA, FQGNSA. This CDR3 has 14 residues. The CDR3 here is CAGSLGPPNSPLHF. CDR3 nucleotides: TGTGCCGGCAGCTTGGGACCGCCTAATTCACCCCTCCACTTT.